Listed here are 20 T cell receptor beta chains from one sample, sequenced in a study of naive and memory T cell subsets. An equimolar mix of two oligonucleotides served as the beta constant-region primer for TRBC1 and TRBC2. The ligated cDNA underwent four PCR rounds using SP2 and nested alpha and beta constant-region primers. TCRdb processed the UMI-ligation and nested PCR reads anew with MiXCR; each CDR3 protein has one entry. The data contain 120,000 or so distinct CDR3 sequences, 36% of them singletons. The sample was central memory CD4+ T cells from blood. The receptors originated from a human donor in good health.

This clonotype was seen ten or more times. The chain couples TRBV30 to TRBJ2-7, with 7 bases identical to TRBD1. Germline V gives CDR1 GTSNPN, CDR2 SVGIG (reference sequence). The junction had 11 bases not matched to a gene; V was cut back by 4 bases and J by 5 bases. There are 14 residues in the CDR3. DNA of the CDR3: TGTGCCTGGAATAGGGACAGTAATTCCCACGAGCAGTACTTC. It codes for CAWNRDSNSHEQYF.

The chain is built from TRBV29-1 and TRBJ2-7; 7 bases agree with TRBD1. V lost 6 bases, J lost 7 bases, and 9 bases stayed unmatched. The CDR3 has 12 amino acids. CDR1 is SQVTM, CDR2 ANQGSEA, per germline. CDR3 loop: CSVGQVQREQYF. The DNA of the CDR3 is TGCAGCGTCGGACAGGTCCAGAGGGAGCAGTACTTC.

The chain employs TRBV2 and TRBJ2-3, with 8 bases aligning to TRBD2. Germline CDR1 reads SNHLY; CDR2 reads FYNNEI. The CDR3 contains 15 residues. The J segment lost 5 bases and the V segment lost 5 bases, leaving 9 bases of the junction unmatched. The CDR3 spells CASSPGLVYVDTQYF. The CDR3 nucleotides are TGTGCCAGCAGTCCGGGACTAGTGTATGTAGATACGCAGTATTTT.

This clonotype was found a few times. The chain joins TRBV29-1 to TRBJ2-1; D ambiguous. Germline assignment: CDR1 SQVTM and CDR2 ANQGSEA. The CDR3 consists of 11 residues. V lost 4 bases and J 8 bases, leaving 9 bases between the germline ends. This CDR3 reads CSVGNSYEQFF. CDR3 sequence (DNA): TGCAGCGTTGGAAATTCATATGAGCAGTTCTTC.

This clonotype was counted a few times. The chain carries TRBV15 and TRBJ1-2, with D possibly TRBD1 on 5 matching bases. Trimming took 3 bases from V and 5 from J, leaving 10 bases between them. Looked up from germline, CDR1 is LNHNV and CDR2 is YYDKDF (reference sequence). CDR3 length equals 13 residues. The CDR3 sequence: CATSRDKGYGYTF. The CDR3 coding sequence is TGTGCCACCAGCAGGGACAAAGGGTATGGCTACACCTTC.

V gene TRBV18 combines with J gene TRBJ2-7; 10 positions agree with TRBD2. The CDR3 length is 15 residues. The germline V gene has CDR1 KGHSH and CDR2 LQKENI. The V and J ends lost 0 bases and 7 bases, in that order; junction bases with no gene match: 6. In DNA, the CDR3 is TGTGCCAGCTCACCACCGCCTAGCGGGAGTGGGGAGCAGTACTTC. It encodes CASSPPPSGSGEQYF.

The DNA for the CDR3 is TGTGCCAGCAGTGCCGGGACAGCGGGTCAAGAGACCCAGTACTTC. Protein sequence: CASSAGTAGQETQYF. The genes are TRBV28 and TRBJ2-5; the D gene is possibly TRBD1 (7 bases). Germline V gene sequence: CDR1 MDHEN, CDR2 SYDVKM. The germline V and J ends were trimmed by 5 bases and 2 bases, with 15 bases remaining between them. The CDR3 runs 15 residues.

In this sample, this clonotype turned up a few times. This chain connects TRBV28 to TRBJ1-1; no reliable D call. Germline assignment: CDR1 MDHEN and CDR2 SYDVKM. Trimming took off 8 bases at V and 1 base at J, with 17 bases between the two ends. CDR3 size: 15 residues. The CDR3 protein is CASQKWEEGNTEAFF. The DNA of the CDR3 is TGTGCCAGCCAAAAATGGGAGGAAGGGAACACTGAAGCTTTCTTT.

Here the CDR3 DNA reads TGTGCCAGCAGCCAGAAGGCGGGGGAATGGTCCGAGCAGTACTTC. Translating gives CASSQKAGEWSEQYF. The gene calls are TRBV3-1 and TRBJ2-7; 7 bases are a match to TRBD2. From germline, CDR1 is LGHDT and CDR2 YNNKEL (reference sequence). CDR3 size: 15 residues. The V segment lost 3 bases and the J segment 6 bases; nucleotides outside the gene matches: 11.

This clonotype was detected a few times. V gene TRBV5-1 combines with J gene TRBJ2-1; the D is unclear. CDR1 and CDR2 from the germline V gene are SGHRS and YFSETQ. V was clipped by 1 base and J by 5 bases, with 13 bases between them. The CDR3 sequence is 15 residues long. For the CDR3, the DNA is TGCGCCAGCAGCTTGATACCAGTAATTGACAATGAGCAGTTCTTC. Protein: CASSLIPVIDNEQFF.

This chain joins TRBV11-1 and TRBJ1-1; 9 bases match TRBD1. From germline, CDR1 is SGHAT and CDR2 FQDESV (reference sequence). The CDR3 is 15 amino acids. J gave up 11 bases and V 5 bases, and 15 bases lay outside the gene matches. In DNA, the CDR3 is TGTGCCAGCAGCCCCGGACAGGGGTCCCCAAGGCTCGCTTTCTTT. It specifies CASSPGQGSPRLAFF. Based on the CDR3 plus reference TRBV11-1 and TRBJ1-1, the full variable domain is EAEVAQSPRYKITEKSQAVAFWCDPISGHATLYWYRQILGQGPELLVQFQDESVVDDSQLPKDRFSAERLKGVDSTLKIQPAELGDSAMYLCASSPGQGSPRLAFFGQGTRLTVV.

The chain joins TRBV7-9 to TRBJ1-1; 7 bases are a match to TRBD1. CDR1 and CDR2 (germline): SEHNR, FQNEAQ (reference sequence). The V gene end was trimmed by 2 bases and the J gene end by 4 bases; junction bases not matched to a gene: 13. This CDR3 contains 17 residues. This CDR3 is CASSLQGTARGATEAFF. DNA of the CDR3: TGTGCCAGCAGCTTACAAGGGACAGCAAGAGGAGCCACTGAAGCTTTCTTT.

The rearrangement links TRBV20-1 to TRBJ1-4, with a tentative D call TRBD1 (5 bases). The length of the CDR3 is 12 residues. The ends were cut back, 3 bases at V and 7 bases at J, with 9 bases in the middle. CDR1 is DFQATT, CDR2 SNEGSKA, per germline (reference sequence). The CDR3 region is CSASAGGEKLFF. CDR3 nucleotide sequence: TGCAGTGCTAGCGCCGGGGGTGAAAAACTGTTTTTT.

This clonotype appeared a few times. This chain connects TRBV7-8 to TRBJ2-7, with D hard to call. This CDR3 is 16 amino acids long. Germline loops: CDR1 SGHVS, CDR2 FQNEAQ. Trimming removed 3 bases from V and 0 bases from J, with 15 bases in between. CDR3 residues: CASSFIAIFSSYEQYF. DNA of the CDR3: TGTGCCAGCAGCTTTATCGCCATTTTTAGCTCCTACGAGCAGTACTTC. Supplemented by reference TRBV7-8 and TRBJ2-7, the full variable domain reads GAGVSQSPRYKVAKRGQDVALRCDPISGHVSLFWYQQALGQGPEFLTYFQNEAQLDKSGLPSDRFFAERPEGSVSTLKIQRTQQEDSAVYLCASSFIAIFSSYEQYFGPGTRLTVT.

A few counts support this clonotype. CDR3 amino acids: CAISEDRAGEAFF. The CDR3, as DNA: TGTGCCATCAGTGAGGACAGGGCGGGGGAAGCTTTCTTT. This chain links TRBV10-3 with TRBJ1-1; 7 bases map to TRBD1. The junction had 5 bases not matched to a gene; V was cut back by 2 bases and J by 8 bases. This CDR3 contains 13 residues. Germline V gene lookup returns CDR1 ENHRY and CDR2 SYGVKD.

The chain links TRBV12-5 to TRBJ1-5; no firm D call. The V end was cut by 5 bases, the J end by 0 bases, with 8 bases between. The CDR3 consists of 14 residues. Germline V lookup: CDR1 LGHNT, CDR2 FRNRAP. CDR3 in DNA: TGTGCTAGTGGTCTCGAGATTAGCAATCAGCCCCAGCATTTT. Its protein is CASGLEISNQPQHF.

This chain links TRBV29-1 with TRBJ2-1; perhaps TRBD2 as D (6 bases). There are 11 residues in the CDR3. The germline V gene encodes CDR1 SQVTM and CDR2 ANQGSEA. Trimming shortened V by 6 bases and J by 8 bases, and 11 bases separated the two germline ends. This chain's CDR3 is CSVTSFDEQFF. The CDR3 nucleotides read TGCAGCGTCACTAGCTTTGATGAGCAGTTCTTC.

The gene calls are TRBV7-2 and TRBJ2-1; D is unresolved. V lost 3 bases and J lost 7, with 13 bases in between. Germline V gene data show CDR1 as SGHTA and CDR2 as FQGNSA. The CDR3 spans 14 residues. CDR3 in amino acids: CASSFSEIGNEQFF. The CDR3 DNA is TGTGCCAGCAGCTTCAGCGAGATTGGAAATGAGCAGTTCTTC.

This chain uses TRBV29-1 with TRBJ2-2; 7 positions agree with TRBD1. This CDR3 comprises 18 residues. V shed 1 base and J 1 base; nucleotides not matched to a gene: 12. Per germline, CDR1 SQVTM and CDR2 ANQGSEA. CDR3 sequence reads: CSVEALGERTGNTGELFF. DNA of the CDR3: TGCAGCGTTGAAGCTCTAGGGGAACGGACAGGGAACACCGGGGAGCTGTTTTTT.

The chain carries TRBV5-1 and TRBJ1-4; TRBD1 might be the D (6 bases). With 2 bases removed from V and 8 bases from J, the gap between germline ends came to 13 bases. The CDR3 has 14 amino acids. Germline V gene lookup returns CDR1 SGHRS and CDR2 YFSETQ. The CDR3 bases are TGCGCCAGCAGCTTCGCCGGGGGCGAGGAAAAACTGTTTTTT. Translating gives CASSFAGGEEKLFF. Full variable domain (missing parts from reference TRBV5-1 and TRBJ1-4): KAGVTQTPRYLIKTRGQQVTLSCSPISGHRSVSWYQQTPGQGLQFLFEYFSETQRNKGNFPGRFSGRQFSNSRSEMNVSTLELGDSALYLCASSFAGGEEKLFFGSGTQLSVL.